This T cell receptor (beta chain) emerged from a study of blood T cell repertoires in COVID-19. Study overall: Both acute and convalescent COVID-19 samples were obtained from the United States, Italy and Spain. The cDNA or gDNA used as material had been derived from T cells, B-cell-depleted T cells, or PBMCs.

Profiled with immunoSEQ multiplex PCR; TCRdb holds only in-frame clones, not every one. The sample contains about 88,000 clones, 87% of which appear only once. This CDR3 has 15 amino acids. The germline V gene encodes CDR1 ENHRY and CDR2 SYGVKD. J lost 6 bases, V lost 2 bases, and 3 bases had no gene match. The chain joins TRBV10-3 to TRBJ2-1; TRBD2 matches at 11 bases. Material: peripheral blood. This TCR came from a male donor with acute or convalescent COVID-19. The CDR3 sequence is CAISEASGGFNEQFF. In DNA form, the CDR3 reads TGTGCCATCAGTGAGGCTAGCGGGGGGTTCAATGAGCAGTTCTTC.